This entry features one TCR beta chain sequence. Original processing methods: Reference gene primers were amplified, and this amplification served to estimate nucleated cell counts. Clones were sequenced by immunoSEQ multiplex PCR, and TCRdb holds only the in-frame ones, with some missing. V, J and clone size are those of that table, while D and trimming were read from the DNA. This repertoire shows 60,000 to 75,000 clones, around nine tenths found once; its top ten account for about 1.3%. Germline V gene lookup returns CDR1 SGHTA and CDR2 FQGTGA. CDR3 length: 14 residues. Trimming shortened V by 5 bases and J by 6 bases, and 14 bases separated the two germline ends. The data were obtained in a study of blood T cell repertoires in COVID-19. About the study: Samples of COVID-19 (acute and convalescent) were obtained from the United States, Italy and Spain.

The clonotype originates from a human donor in a cohort sampled during active COVID-19. The material sequenced was peripheral blood. The V gene is TRBV7-3, the J gene TRBJ2-1; D perhaps matches TRBD1 (6 bases). CDR3 residues: CASSQGGAVNEQFF. The CDR3 DNA reads as TGTGCCAGCAGCCAAGGGGGAGCGGTCAATGAGCAGTTCTTC.